Listed below are T cell receptor beta chains from one sample, sequenced in a study of blood T cell repertoires in COVID-19. Libraries were prepared by immunoSEQ multiplex PCR; TCRdb keeps only in-frame clonotypes and omits some of them. Of approximately 270,000 clones listed, roughly 90% are singletons. The sequencing sample was made of peripheral blood. Receptor source: a man aged 50-60 years with acute or convalescent COVID-19. Both conserved end residues are part of each CDR3. Fields, in order: CDR3 length, D gene, clone size, V gene, J gene, CDR3 DNA, CDR3 protein. D genes are given only for firm matches. Clone size is stated in some rows and not others, as once, few, many or a class when expanded.

CDR3 length: 14; D gene: TRBD1; clone size: many; V gene: TRBV30; J gene: TRBJ1-2; CDR3 DNA: TGTGCCTGGAGTGTACGGACAGGGAACTATGGCTACACCTTC; CDR3 protein: CAWSVRTGNYGYTF
CDR3 length: 15; D gene: NA; clone size: once; V gene: TRBV5-1; J gene: TRBJ1-5; CDR3 DNA: TGCGCCAGCAGCTTGGGGAGTTCTAGCAATCAGCCCCAGCATTTT; CDR3 protein: CASSLGSSSNQPQHF
CDR3 length: 14; D gene: NA; clone size: NA; V gene: TRBV5-1; J gene: TRBJ1-1; CDR3 DNA: TGCGCCAGCAGCTTACAGGGTGGGAACACTGAAGCTTTCTTT; CDR3 protein: CASSLQGGNTEAFF
CDR3 length: 16; D gene: TRBD1; clone size: NA; V gene: TRBV3-1/TRBV3-2; J gene: TRBJ1-1; CDR3 DNA: TGTGCCAGCAGCCAAGATTTTGACAGGGTCTCAACTGAAGCTTTCTTT; CDR3 protein: CASSQDFDRVSTEAFF
CDR3 length: 14; D gene: NA; clone size: NA; V gene: TRBV19; J gene: TRBJ1-1; CDR3 DNA: TGTGCCAGTAGTCCCCAGGGAGGGAACACTGAAGCTTTCTTT; CDR3 protein: CASSPQGGNTEAFF
CDR3 length: 16; D gene: TRBD2; clone size: NA; V gene: TRBV5-1; J gene: TRBJ2-1; CDR3 DNA: TGCGCCAGCAGCATACCGACTAGCGGGGACTACAATGAGCAGTTCTTC; CDR3 protein: CASSIPTSGDYNEQFF
CDR3 length: 16; D gene: TRBD2; clone size: NA; V gene: TRBV6-6; J gene: TRBJ2-5; CDR3 DNA: TGTGCCAGCAGCACCATCGGACTAGCGGGGAAAGAGACCCAGTACTTC; CDR3 protein: CASSTIGLAGKETQYF
CDR3 length: 16; D gene: NA; clone size: NA; V gene: TRBV12-5; J gene: TRBJ2-2; CDR3 DNA: TGTGCTAGTGGTTCACCGACAGGCCGAGGCACCGGGGAGCTGTTTTTT; CDR3 protein: CASGSPTGRGTGELFF
CDR3 length: 15; D gene: TRBD1; clone size: NA; V gene: TRBV30; J gene: TRBJ1-4; CDR3 DNA: TGTGCCTGGATTCCGACAGGGGCTCTCCCGGCAGGGCTGTTTTTT; CDR3 protein: CAWIPTGALPAGLFF
CDR3 length: 18; D gene: TRBD1; clone size: NA; V gene: TRBV10-3; J gene: TRBJ1-5; CDR3 DNA: TGTGCCATCAGTGAGGGGGACAGGGGAGTTCATAGCAATCAGCCCCAGCATTTT; CDR3 protein: CAISEGDRGVHSNQPQHF
CDR3 length: 18; D gene: NA; clone size: NA; V gene: TRBV5-5; J gene: TRBJ1-2; CDR3 DNA: TGTGCCAGCAGCTTAGCTCTTATGGCGGGGGGCGTCAACTATGGCTACACCTTC; CDR3 protein: CASSLALMAGGVNYGYTF
CDR3 length: 21; D gene: NA; clone size: NA; V gene: TRBV15; J gene: TRBJ1-1; CDR3 DNA: TGTTTTACCGACCGTCCGGGAGGAAAGCCAAGGAACCATTGGGACTTCCCTGAAGCTTTCTTT; CDR3 protein: CFTDRPGGKPRNHWDFPEAFF
CDR3 length: 14; D gene: NA; clone size: NA; V gene: TRBV7-3; J gene: TRBJ2-1; CDR3 DNA: TGTGCCAGCAGCCCGGGACTGGCCTACAATGAGCAGTTCTTC; CDR3 protein: CASSPGLAYNEQFF
CDR3 length: 11; D gene: NA; clone size: NA; V gene: TRBV2; J gene: TRBJ1-1; CDR3 DNA: TGTGCCAGCGGGCCGGGGGGTGAAGCTTTCTTT; CDR3 protein: CASGPGGEAFF
CDR3 length: 17; D gene: TRBD2; clone size: NA; V gene: TRBV7-9; J gene: TRBJ2-1; CDR3 DNA: TGTGCCAGCAGCTTTGAGCCTAGCGGGAACTCCTACAATGAGCAGTTCTTC; CDR3 protein: CASSFEPSGNSYNEQFF
CDR3 length: 15; D gene: NA; clone size: NA; V gene: TRBV29-1; J gene: TRBJ2-2; CDR3 DNA: TGCAGCGTGGGGGCGGCTACCATGAACACCGGGGAGCTGTTTTTT; CDR3 protein: CSVGAATMNTGELFF